The sample holds many counts of the clone carrying this TCR beta chain. These data originate in a study of neurological immune-mediated disorders. TCRdb itself ran the 5' RACE reads through MiXCR, one entry per CDR3 protein. The data hold about 50,000 distinct CDR3 sequences, with 16% observed a single time. V was cut by 0 bases and J by 0 bases, with 6 bases left in between. Germline V gene lookup returns CDR1 ENHRY and CDR2 SYGVKD. CDR3 length: 14 amino acids. Unsorted libraries used 2 million PBMCs kept at -80 degrees C. The V call is TRBV10-3, the J call TRBJ2-7, with a tentative D call TRBD2 (5 bases). The TCR sequence derives from a man aged 55 to 70 in good health. Sequencing used PBMCs. CDR3 coding DNA: TGTGCCATCAGTGAGTCCGGGGACTCCTACGAGCAGTACTTC. Translation gives CAISESGDSYEQYF.